This T cell receptor beta chain was documented in a study of shared clonotypes between healthy human individuals. Per the authors' pipeline: Because ImmunoSEQ provided only junction sequences with no quality scores, the filtering differed. The method was immunoSEQ multiplex PCR; TCRdb's version includes in-frame clones alone and lacks a portion of them. The V and J calls and the clone size are those of that table, but D and trimming were determined from the DNA. The sample consists of over a million clones, roughly 96% of them appearing once. There are 17 residues in the CDR3. Germline CDR1 reads LNHDA; CDR2 reads SQIVND (reference sequence). The J segment lost 4 bases and the V segment lost 5 bases, leaving 16 bases of the junction unmatched. With respect to this clone: The antigen is unknown.

The study, taken as a whole, reports: Unshared clonotypes carried lower generation probabilities than those common to all four donors. Only blood was sampled; tissue repertoires likely differ. A handful of donors shared about 4.5% of their naive CD4 clonotypes.

The sequenced material came from naive CD4+ T cells sorted from blood. Subset specified: CD45RA+ positively selected. This rearrangement joins TRBV19 to TRBJ2-7; 8 positions agree with TRBD1. The TCR comes from a man younger than 40 in good health. As DNA, the CDR3 is TGTGCCAGTAGTGTCGCCGGGACAGGAGGCTGGCTTTACGAGCAGTACTTC. It is translated as CASSVAGTGGWLYEQYF.